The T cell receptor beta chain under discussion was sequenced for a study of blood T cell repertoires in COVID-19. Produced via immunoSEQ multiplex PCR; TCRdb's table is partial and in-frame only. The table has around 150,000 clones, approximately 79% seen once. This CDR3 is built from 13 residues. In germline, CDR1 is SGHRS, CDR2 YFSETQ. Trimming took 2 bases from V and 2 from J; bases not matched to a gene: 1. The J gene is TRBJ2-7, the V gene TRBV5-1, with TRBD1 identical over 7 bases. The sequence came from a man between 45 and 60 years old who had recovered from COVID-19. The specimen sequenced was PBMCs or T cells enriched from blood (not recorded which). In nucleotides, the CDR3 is TGCGCCAGCAGCTTAACAGGGGCCTACGAGCAGTACTTC. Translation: CASSLTGAYEQYF.